This T cell receptor (beta chain) was captured by sequencing in a study of T cells in Graves' hyperthyroidism and ophthalmopathy. About the study: Peripheral blood was taken when the disease was first diagnosed, before any treatment began. Study observations and caveats: In validation, the model predicted ophthalmopathy. These predictions came a median roughly seven months before onset. Most thyroid clonotypes expanded above 0.001 appeared in blood too.

J was trimmed by 4 bases and V by 5 bases; bases with no gene match: 6. The CDR3 spans 15 residues. Germline V lookup: CDR1 SNHLY, CDR2 FYNNEI. A word on this clonotype: Its antigen is not known.

Using RNA transcripts as the source, TCR beta CDR3 regions were amplified. The HTBI primer set served for first-round RT-PCR of the TCR CDR3. TCRdb fed the multiplex PCR reads into MiXCR, producing one record per CDR3 protein. The sample has about 840,000 distinct CDR3 sequences, around 38% seen once. The sequencing input was blood. This sequence was found in a man aged 18-30 years with Graves' hyperthyroidism. The chain carries TRBV2 and TRBJ1-5; the match to TRBD1 covers 9 bases. The CDR3 reads CASSPIGTGNQPQHF. CDR3 DNA sequence: TGTGCCAGCAGTCCCATCGGGACAGGGAATCAGCCCCAGCATTTT. Supplemented by reference TRBV2 and TRBJ1-5, the full variable domain reads EPEVTQTPSHQVTQMGQEVILRCVPISNHLYFYWYRQILGQKVEFLVSFYNNEISEKSEIFDDQFSVERPDGSNFTLKIRSTKLEDSAMYFCASSPIGTGNQPQHFGDGTRLSIL.